These 18 T cell receptor beta chains were all obtained from the same sample, sequenced in a study of CD8+ T cells in alopecia areata. cDNA reverse transcribed from extracted RNA served as the sequencing template. Profiled with immunoSEQ multiplex PCR; TCRdb holds only in-frame clones, not every one. Here the sample spans roughly 150,000 clones, approximately 60% being singletons. Sequenced material: CD4+ T cells sorted from blood. These receptors originate from a human donor in good health.

This rearrangement joins TRBV5-6 to TRBJ1-3; a weak D match, TRBD1 (6 bases). This CDR3 is built from 16 residues. V lost 2 bases to trimming and J lost 7 bases, with 19 bases between them. Germline V gene lookup returns CDR1 SGHDT and CDR2 YYEEEE. This CDR3 is CASSLIGQKLENTIYF. DNA for the CDR3: TGTGCCAGCAGCTTAATAGGACAGAAACTGGAGAACACCATATATTTT.

The chain has TRBV15 and TRBJ1-5; TRBD1 agrees at 7 bases. The CDR3 runs 14 residues. Unmatched junction bases numbered 8, after V lost 5 bases and J lost 7 bases. CDR1 LNHNV and CDR2 YYDKDF come from the germline V gene (reference sequence). DNA of the CDR3: TGTGCCACCAGCTACACAGGGGCGGGCCAGCCCCAGCATTTT. Its translation is CATSYTGAGQPQHF.

This clone came up a few times. V is TRBV30 and J is TRBJ2-7; D tentatively fits TRBD1 or TRBD2 (6 bases each). V was clipped by 0 bases and J by 9 bases, with 9 bases between them. The V gene's germline CDR1 is GTSNPN and CDR2 SVGIG (reference sequence). CDR3 length: 11 amino acids. The CDR3 here is CAWSVQGGQYF. The CDR3 DNA sequence: TGTGCCTGGAGTGTACAGGGAGGGCAGTACTTC.

This clone was observed a handful of times. The V and J genes are TRBV29-1 and TRBJ2-1, with D unresolved. The CDR3 loop spans 15 amino acids. V gave up 4 bases and J gave up 3 bases, with 16 bases separating them. CDR1 SQVTM and CDR2 ANQGSEA come from the germline V gene. CDR3 residues: CSVVPPPGIYNEQFF. CDR3 in DNA: TGCAGCGTTGTACCCCCCCCCGGTATCTACAATGAGCAGTTCTTC.

The chain is built from TRBV29-1 and TRBJ2-5; the match to TRBD1 covers 7 bases. V lost 6 bases to trimming and J lost 5 bases; unmatched junction nucleotides: 6. CDR1 SQVTM and CDR2 ANQGSEA come from the germline V gene. CDR3 size: 12 residues. In nucleotides, the CDR3 is TGCAGCGTAGACAGGGAAACGGAGACCCAGTACTTC. Its protein is CSVDRETETQYF.

The genes are TRBV19 and TRBJ2-2, with 10 positions matching TRBD1. V lost 6 bases and J lost 1; bases outside the gene matches: 14. In germline, CDR1 is LNHDA, CDR2 SQIVND (reference sequence). This CDR3 comprises 19 residues. CDR3 nucleotides: TGTGCCAGTAGAACCGACAGGGGGCCAAGGGGACGGAACACCGGGGAGCTGTTTTTT. Amino acid sequence: CASRTDRGPRGRNTGELFF. The complete variable domain, with remaining parts taken from reference TRBV19 and TRBJ2-2, reads DGGITQSPKYLFRKEGQNVTLSCEQNLNHDAMYWYRQDPGQGLRLIYYSQIVNDFQKGDIAEGYSVSREKKESFPLTVTSAQKNPTAFYLCASRTDRGPRGRNTGELFFGEGSRLTVL.

This clone occurred a few times. V gene TRBV4-2 combines with J gene TRBJ2-3, with 7 bases aligning to TRBD2. This CDR3 has 14 residues. Trimming took 3 bases from V and 7 from J; bases not matched to a gene: 7. The germline gives CDR1 LGHNA, CDR2 YNFKEQ. CDR3 nucleotide sequence: TGTGCCAGCAGCCAGACCGGGGAGGGAAATACGCAGTATTTT. This translates into CASSQTGEGNTQYF.

The CDR3 sequence is CAWSTGTSGSGGPYEQYF. CDR3 sequence (DNA): TGTGCCTGGAGTACCGGGACTAGCGGATCCGGGGGGCCCTACGAGCAGTACTTC. This chain uses TRBV30 with TRBJ2-7, with TRBD2 identical over 11 bases. The V gene end was trimmed by 2 bases and the J gene end by 2 bases; junction bases not matched to a gene: 14. CDR1 and CDR2 from the germline V gene are GTSNPN and SVGIG (reference sequence). CDR3 length equals 18 residues.

This clone was picked up a small number of times. The chain has TRBV28 and TRBJ2-7; D is ambiguous. This CDR3 is 10 amino acids long. V dropped 9 bases and J dropped 3 bases, with 6 bases sitting between them. The V gene's germline CDR1 is MDHEN and CDR2 SYDVKM. The DNA for the CDR3 is TGTGCCAGTGGTGACTACGAGCAGTACTTC. This sequence encodes CASGDYEQYF.

This chain links TRBV5-1 with TRBJ2-5; perhaps TRBD1 as D (5 bases). Germline assignment: CDR1 SGHRS and CDR2 YFSETQ. V lost 2 bases, J lost 3 bases, and 14 bases lay in between. The CDR3 covers 15 residues. As DNA, the CDR3 is TGCGCCAGCAGCTTAGGGGCTCCCACCGAAGAGACCCAGTACTTC. Residues: CASSLGAPTEETQYF.

The V call is TRBV29-1, the J call TRBJ2-1; 7 bases are a match to TRBD2. Germline loops: CDR1 SQVTM, CDR2 ANQGSEA. Germline trimming cut 7 bases from V and 5 bases from J; bases unmatched to any gene: 8. The CDR3 is 13 residues long. The CDR3 bases are TGCAGCGCCCCAGCGGGAACCCACAATGAGCAGTTCTTC. Translating gives CSAPAGTHNEQFF.

V is TRBV27 and J is TRBJ2-7; TRBD2 matches at 8 bases. Trimming at V came to 5 bases and at J to 1 base, leaving 10 bases not matched to a gene. The CDR3 spans 16 residues. In germline, CDR1 is MNHEY, CDR2 SMNVEV (reference sequence). CDR3 bases: TGTGCCAGCAGTGATCTGCCAGCGGGAGTTTCCTACGAGCAGTACTTC. This gives the protein CASSDLPAGVSYEQYF.

This clone was recorded a few times. This chain connects TRBV25-1 to TRBJ2-6; D may match TRBD1 or TRBD2 (5 bases each). The germline V gene encodes CDR1 MGHDK and CDR2 SYGVNS. The CDR3 sequence is 15 residues long. V was clipped by 3 bases and J by 9 bases, with 15 bases between them. The CDR3 nucleotides are TGTGCCAGCAGTGAGGCGGGCAGGGCAGTCAACGTCCTGACTTTC. It yields the protein CASSEAGRAVNVLTF.

This clone was observed a few times. The chain couples TRBV4-1 to TRBJ2-7; tentative D call: TRBD1 (6 bases). The V gene lost 4 bases and the J gene lost 5 bases, with 24 bases spanning the gap. Germline V gene data show CDR1 as MGHRA and CDR2 as YSYEKL. The CDR3 has 17 residues. This chain's CDR3 is CASSPRSWSQGYHEQYF. The CDR3 DNA reads TGCGCCAGCAGCCCAAGATCTTGGTCACAGGGTTACCACGAGCAGTACTTC.

The genes are TRBV5-6 and TRBJ2-3; D gene unclear. The CDR3 contains 12 residues. Germline-derived CDR1 and CDR2 are SGHDT and YYEEEE. Trimming left V 0 bases short and J 7 bases short, with 6 bases between. CDR3 DNA: TGTGCCAGCAGCTTGGATCCGAATACGCAGTATTTT. Amino acid sequence: CASSLDPNTQYF.

V gene TRBV6-1 combines with J gene TRBJ2-2, with D hard to call. Germline assignment: CDR1 MNHNS and CDR2 SASEGT. The CDR3 is 14 amino acids. CDR3 bases: TGTGCGGTGTCAGCAGGAACAAACACCGGGGAGCTGTTTTTT. This encodes CAVSAGTNTGELFF.

The rearrangement joins TRBV30 to TRBJ1-1; 10 bases are a match to TRBD1. The CDR3 extends over 12 amino acids. Trimming at V came to 5 bases and at J to 4 bases, leaving 1 base not matched to a gene. CDR1 and CDR2 from the germline V gene are GTSNPN and SVGIG (reference sequence). DNA for the CDR3: TGTGCCTGGGACAGGGGGCGCACTGAAGCTTTCTTT. Translating it yields CAWDRGRTEAFF.

The chain employs TRBV11-2 and TRBJ2-7; 8 bases map to TRBD1. V was clipped by 3 bases and J by 5 bases; unmatched bases: 12. Germline V gene lookup returns CDR1 SGHAT and CDR2 FQNNGV. The CDR3 sequence is 16 residues long. The CDR3 DNA reads as TGTGCCAGCAGCTTGGGAGGACAGGGTCGACTCCACGAGCAGTACTTC. The encoded protein is CASSLGGQGRLHEQYF.